This T cell receptor beta chain is from a study of CD8 T cells in ankylosing spondylitis. Findings of the study overall: Ankylosing spondylitis blood appeared to carry a characteristic TCR beta motif of several highly homologous variants. CD8+ cells made up the disease-linked clones, which were relatively rare in peripheral blood. Earlier work had already found some motif variants in reactive arthritis synovial fluid and blood.

Note on this clonotype: Its antigen is undetermined.

A single record per CDR3 protein comes from TCRdb applying MiXCR to the 5' RACE reads. The data contain some 840,000 distinct CDR3 sequences, approximately 12% of them singletons. This TCR derives from a male donor with ankylosing spondylitis. Sequenced sample: blood, either unsorted or a sorted T cell fraction (not recorded which).

The CDR3: CASSPLTTASYEQYF. DNA for the CDR3: TGCGCCAGCAGCCCGTTGACTACGGCGTCCTACGAGCAGTACTTC. The chain links TRBV5-1 to TRBJ2-7; maybe TRBD2 (5 bases). Per germline, CDR1 SGHRS and CDR2 YFSETQ. CDR3 size: 15 residues. With 4 bases removed from V and 1 base from J, the gap between germline ends came to 15 bases.